This record looks at one T cell receptor beta chain sequence and its context. This clonotype was picked up a small number of times. Its antigen has not been determined. No qualities accompany the bases; no much larger clone lies one base away. The CDR3 contains 12 residues, cysteine and phenylalanine counted. The CDR3 DNA has 36 bases and is translated from base 1. For CDR1 and CDR2, the germline V gene (reference sequence) lists MNHNY and SVGAGI. Trimming costs V 7 bases and J 5 bases, and their ends lie 12 bases apart. Libraries were prepared through 5' RACE. The instrument was an Illumina HiSeq 2000. A universal primer binding site was introduced by template switching, and a unique molecular identifier was present in the final cDNA, enabling accurate counting of TCR cDNA molecules. Specific primers in the conserved constant-segment region were used to synthesize first-strand cDNA for the TCR alpha and beta chains. Each cDNA library was double barcoded, with a SMART-Mk sample barcode plus Illumina barcodes, to control for contamination. TruSeq adapter sequences along with Illumina sample barcodes were introduced in two successive PCR steps. The TCR alpha and beta cDNA libraries were sequenced on the Illumina HiSeq platform using custom primers. As for the authors' bioinformatics: Unique molecular identifiers were extracted from raw reads with MiGEC, and CDR3 positions were determined with MiXCR. Recombination models were inferred per individual with the repgenHMM and IGoR tools using an EM algorithm. The analysis of shared clonotypes was done with the tcR package in R, with sharing normalized by the product of cloneset sizes. Out-of-frame nonproductive sequences were analyzed to study raw recombination free of thymic and clonal selection effects. TCRdb cleaned the public reads at Q25 with fastp, built clones with MiXCR and kept in-frame beta chains. One record per CDR3 amino acid sequence lists the most common genes and DNA. For this entry, the V and J calls and clone size follow TCRdb and not the study's own pipeline. The sample table records about 790,000 distinct CDR3 sequences; 18% of these occur just once. Under 15% of the sample goes to the ten largest clones.

This sample stems from a study of identical twins (dated by TCRdb to between 2015 and 2016). Regarding the study in general: TCR alpha and beta repertoires from monozygotic twins, unrelated adults of various ages and cord blood were deep-sequenced to test whether fetal clonotypes persist. To rule out contamination, replicate twin experiments were performed at different times with different library preparation protocols.

What the authors observed across the whole study: Compared with coincidental sharing between unrelated individuals, an excess of low generation-probability sequences was observed among out-of-frame TCR alpha sequences shared between twins. Fewer insertions were carried by abundant cord blood beta clonotypes; a weaker similar trend was observed in young adult naive repertoires, while no such trend was observed in memory repertoires. Zero-insertion analyses could be partly confounded by invariant T cells such as MAIT and iNKT, although diverse VJ usage argued against such confounding for most clonotypes. Because the same donors could not be followed over many years, the conclusions relied on cross-sectional statistical analysis. Recombination models systematically underestimated out-of-frame TCR alpha sharing in monozygotic twins but agreed with sharing between unrelated individuals. Excess twin sharing in beta out-of-frame sequences was weaker because fewer shared sequences lowered the signal-to-noise ratio.

Only healthy Caucasian donors were included. Three pairs of female monozygotic twins, all aged roughly 18 to 29 years, were included in the twin cohort. Peripheral blood mononuclear cells were used as the source from which RNA for TCR libraries was isolated. These data were also filed under a second study, of T cells expressing NK-cell markers. The second paper states: TCR beta-chain repertoires were profiled in sorted CD3+CD56+NKG2C+, CD3+CD56+NKG2C- and CD3+CD56-NKG2C+ T-cell subsets from eight donors. Among the eight sequenced donors, seven were HCMV-seropositive and one was HCMV-seronegative. In several experiments an anti-gammadeltaTCR antibody was added to restrict sorting to alphabetaTCR-expressing T cells. In over 5 donors, the dominant CD3+CD56+NKG2C+ clonotypes were among the top 10 CD8+ clonotypes and accounted for about 1.0-7.5% of CD8+ T cells. Those dominant clonotypes were again the most abundant among CD3+CD56-NKG2C+ cells in a few donors, at about 25-60.1%. Whether the expanded NKG2C-expressing T cell clones were specific for HCMV antigens remained unclear. The eight sequenced donors were randomly selected healthy volunteers, three men and five women. To determine HCMV serostatus, a commercial ELISA kit was used to detect HCMV-specific IgG in serum. Bulk peripheral blood T-cell repertoires were additionally sequenced from unsorted PBMC for roughly six donors. MIGEC was used to demultiplex reads and group the reads by UMI, and MiTCR was used to assemble and quantify clonotypes. Only TCR cDNA sequences supported by at least two reads were kept to exclude erroneous sequences. The tcR package was used for downstream repertoire analysis, with clonotypes matched between fractions based on CDR3 nucleotide sequence plus V segment. VDJmatch was used to annotate antigen specificity against VDJdb, with one amino acid substitution in CDR3 allowed.

The rearranged segments are TRBV6-6 and TRBJ2-7; matching of 6 bases hints at TRBD1 as the D gene. Sequencing was carried out using PBMCs. The clonotype originates from a woman between 18 and 29 years old in good health. The nucleotide sequence is given as TGTGCCAGCACTAGCAGGGGCAACGAGCAGTACTTC. The encoded protein is CASTSRGNEQYF.